These T cell receptor beta chains were read from a single sample in a study of T cell repertoires in cytomegalovirus infection. In TCRdb, the reads were re-called with MiXCR into one record per CDR3 protein. Of approximately 180,000 distinct CDR3 sequences detected, about 18% appear once; the ten largest clones hold 25%. Sequencing was performed on CD8+ T cells from PBMCs. Receptor source: a human donor in good health (CMV status not recorded). Some clones in this sample may be carry-over from other donors' samples. Both conserved end residues are part of each CDR3. The D gene is left open where the match is weak. Clone size, where shown, is once, few, many, or a class for clones that have expanded.

V: TRBV7-9
length: 14
J: TRBJ2-4
D: .
size: few
DNA: TGTGCCAGCAGCGGGCAGGGGCCCAAAAACATTCAGTACTTC
CDR3: CASSGQGPKNIQYF

V: TRBV20-1
length: 13
J: TRBJ2-7
D: .
size: .
DNA: TGCAGTGCTAGATGGGGGGCGTCCTACGAGCAGTACTTC
CDR3: CSARWGASYEQYF

V: TRBV7-2
length: 15
J: TRBJ1-5
D: .
size: .
DNA: TGTGCCAGCAGCTTATGGGTTAATGGGAATCAGCCCCAGCATTTT
CDR3: CASSLWVNGNQPQHF

V: TRBV7-8
length: 16
J: TRBJ1-2
D: .
size: few
DNA: TGTGCCAGCAGCTTAGGGTTTGCGGGCCCTAACTATGGCTACACCTTC
CDR3: CASSLGFAGPNYGYTF

V: TRBV2
length: 15
J: TRBJ2-3
D: .
size: .
DNA: TGTGCCAGCACTTACCGGGGAAAAAGTGCAGATACGCAGTATTTT
CDR3: CASTYRGKSADTQYF

V: TRBV19
length: 15
J: TRBJ2-7
D: TRBD1
size: .
DNA: TGTGCCAGTAGTCAAACCGGGACAGGGGCTTACGAGCAGTACTTC
CDR3: CASSQTGTGAYEQYF

V: TRBV28
length: 16
J: TRBJ2-3
D: TRBD2
size: .
DNA: TGTGCCAGCAGAACACCTAAGGGACTAGTGGGAGATACGCAGTATTTT
CDR3: CASRTPKGLVGDTQYF

V: TRBV28
length: 16
J: TRBJ2-3
D: TRBD2
size: .
DNA: TGTGCCAGCAGACCCCGGACTAGCGGGGGGGCAGATACGCAGTATTTT
CDR3: CASRPRTSGGADTQYF

V: TRBV6-5
length: 16
J: TRBJ1-2
D: .
size: .
DNA: TGTGCCAGCAGTGGCTCGCCGGACGGATTTAACTATGGCTACACCTTC
CDR3: CASSGSPDGFNYGYTF

V: TRBV12-3/TRBV12-4
length: 14
J: TRBJ2-7
D: .
size: few
DNA: TGTGCCAGCAGTCCTGGACAGCCGACCTACGAGCAGTACTTC
CDR3: CASSPGQPTYEQYF

V: TRBV11-2
length: 16
J: TRBJ2-3
D: .
size: .
DNA: TGTGCCAGCAGCTTAGTTGGCGGGGGCAAGACAGATACGCAGTATTTT
CDR3: CASSLVGGGKTDTQYF

V: TRBV7-9
length: 15
J: TRBJ1-2
D: TRBD1
size: .
DNA: TGTGCCAGCAGCTCCGCGGACAGGCCGGACTATGGCTACACCTTC
CDR3: CASSSADRPDYGYTF

V: TRBV10-3
length: 15
J: TRBJ1-3
D: .
size: .
DNA: TGTGCCATCAGTGCGTCAGGGGTAACTGGAAACACCATATATTTT
CDR3: CAISASGVTGNTIYF

V: TRBV6-2/TRBV6-3
length: 13
J: TRBJ2-5
D: .
size: .
DNA: TGTGCCCGCAGTTACGTCCTGGGAGAGACCCAGTACTTC
CDR3: CARSYVLGETQYF

V: TRBV14
length: 14
J: TRBJ2-5
D: TRBD1
size: .
DNA: TGTGCCAGCAGCCAATCCGGGGACAGGGAGACCCAGTACTTC
CDR3: CASSQSGDRETQYF

V: TRBV10-3
length: 15
J: TRBJ1-2
D: .
size: .
DNA: TGTGCCATCAGTGAGTCAATGGGGCTTAGCTATGGCTACACCTTC
CDR3: CAISESMGLSYGYTF

V: TRBV29-1
length: 14
J: TRBJ2-2
D: .
size: .
DNA: TGCAGCGTTGCCGAAGGGTTTAACACCGGGGAGCTGTTTTTT
CDR3: CSVAEGFNTGELFF

V: TRBV27
length: 15
J: TRBJ2-7
D: TRBD1
size: few
DNA: TGTGCCAGCAGTTTAGTCAGACAGGGGGCGGACGAGCAGTACTTC
CDR3: CASSLVRQGADEQYF

V: TRBV6-1
length: 19
J: TRBJ2-1
D: TRBD1
size: .
DNA: TGTGCCAGCAGTGAAGGTTCAGGGGGCACCTCTAGCTCCTACAATGAGCAGTTCTTC
CDR3: CASSEGSGGTSSSYNEQFF

V: TRBV28
length: 13
J: TRBJ2-7
D: .
size: .
DNA: TGTGCCAGCAGTTTATCCCCCATTTACGAGCAGTACTTC
CDR3: CASSLSPIYEQYF

V: TRBV12-3/TRBV12-4
length: 15
J: TRBJ2-7
D: TRBD2
size: .
DNA: TGTGCCAGCAGTTGGGGGACTAGCGGCCCCTACGAGCAGTACTTC
CDR3: CASSWGTSGPYEQYF

V: TRBV7-9
length: 14
J: TRBJ1-1
D: .
size: few
DNA: TGTGCCAGCAGCTTAGTACAGTCTGGGGCTGAAGCTTTCTTT
CDR3: CASSLVQSGAEAFF